This T cell receptor (beta chain) was captured by sequencing in a study of T cell responses to AZD1222 COVID-19 vaccine. Profiled with immunoSEQ multiplex PCR; TCRdb holds only in-frame clones, not every one. The repertoire consists of around 130,000 clones, with around nine tenths occurring once and the leading ten covering about 1.1%. About this clone: Its target is not known.

General study findings and limits: Donors in the cohort were predominantly white British and more often female, and clonal diversity was possibly underestimated.

This sample comprised peripheral blood, obtained 28 days after the second AZD1222 dose. The origin of this receptor is an adult who received the AZD1222 COVID-19 vaccine.

Written as DNA, the CDR3 is TGTGCCAGCAGCCTAAGGAGGGGGATGGGGAGCTACGAGCAGTACTTC. Encoded protein: CASSLRRGMGSYEQYF. The J gene is TRBJ2-7, the V gene TRBV7-2, with D tentatively TRBD1 or TRBD2 (6 bases each). Germline CDR1 and CDR2: SGHTA and FQGNSA. The ends were cut back, 5 bases at V and 3 bases at J, with 20 bases in the middle. The CDR3 sequence is 16 residues long.